This TCR beta chain stems from a study of blood T cell repertoires in COVID-19. Study as a whole: The United States, Italy and Spain provided the acute and convalescent COVID-19 samples. From T cells, B-cell-depleted T cells, or PBMCs came the material, which was cDNA or gDNA.

Germline assignment: CDR1 MNHEY and CDR2 SMNVEV (reference sequence). Trimming pared 5 bases from V and 4 bases from J, leaving 17 bases between. The CDR3 runs to 16 residues. Authors' processing steps: Reference gene primers were amplified, and this amplification served to estimate nucleated cell counts. Sequencing was performed with immunoSEQ multiplex PCR; in TCRdb, only in-frame clones are kept and a portion is missing. The DNA gave D and trimming, while V, J and clone size come from that table. The sample shows approximately 110,000 clones, roughly 84% of them seen only once. This rearrangement joins TRBV27 to TRBJ1-4, with D perhaps TRBD1 (5 bases). This clonotype was sampled from a woman over 75 with active or convalescent COVID-19. Sequenced material: peripheral blood. DNA of the CDR3: TGTGCCAGCAGTCCCTGGCCCCAGGGAGGTAATGAAAAACTGTTTTTT. Its translation is CASSPWPQGGNEKLFF.